These 22 T cell receptor beta chains share one sample of origin, sequenced in a study of blood T cells in healthy people across ages (dated by TCRdb to between 2014 and 2016). The protocol used for the library was 5' RACE. Data came from an Illumina HiSeq 2500. The second PCR ran for about 7 to 11 cycles and used a J-beta primer mix along with a sample-barcoded 5' primer. Using fastp at Q25 and MiXCR, TCRdb reprocessed the public reads and kept productive beta chains. Rows with a matching CDR3 protein are joined into one entry that keeps the most common DNA and genes. This sample lists 450,000 to 600,000 distinct CDR3 sequences; about 28% were detected once. The ten most abundant clones make up about 3.3% of the sample. These same records also appear under a second study, on T cells of mothers and their children.

Sequenced sample: blood. The receptor set was obtained from a boy younger than 10 in good health.

This clonotype was found a few times. The chain combines TRBV6-2 or TRBV6-3 with TRBJ2-2; D gene uncertain. Per the germline V gene, CDR1 is MNHEY and CDR2 is SVGEGT. The CDR3 covers 14 residues. Trimming removed 8 bases at V and 1 base at J, with 11 bases between. The chain's CDR3 is CASGRAKNTGELFF. The CDR3 nucleotides read TGTGCCAGCGGCCGGGCCAAGAACACCGGGGAGCTGTTTTTT.

This chain's CDR3 is CASGGGDRRETQYF. The DNA for the CDR3 is TGTGCTAGTGGTGGTGGGGACCGACGAGAGACCCAGTACTTC. The chain is built from TRBV12-5 and TRBJ2-5; D could derive from TRBD1 or TRBD2 (5 bases each). CDR3 size: 14 residues. The germline gives CDR1 LGHNT, CDR2 FRNRAP. With 5 bases removed from V and 4 bases from J, the gap between germline ends came to 14 bases.

The chain links TRBV7-9 to TRBJ2-5; TRBD1 agrees at 9 bases. The DNA end favors TRBJ2-7, so the J call may be wrong. The V gene's germline CDR1 is SEHNR and CDR2 FQNEAQ (reference sequence). The CDR3 spans 15 residues. The CDR3 nucleotides are TGTGCCAGCAGCTTAATGGGGACAGGGCCCTACGAGCAGTACTTC. This gives the protein CASSLMGTGPYEQYF.

There are a few counts of this clonotype. V and J are TRBV19 and TRBJ1-2; the match to TRBD1 covers 10 bases. Germline CDR1 is LNHDA and CDR2 is SQIVND (reference sequence). J lost 4 bases, V lost 1 base, and 6 bases had no gene match. This CDR3 comprises 16 residues. The CDR3 loop reads CASSIAGQGSVYGYTF. For the CDR3, the DNA is TGTGCCAGTAGTATAGCGGGACAGGGGTCGGTCTATGGCTACACCTTC.

The V and J genes are TRBV5-5 and TRBJ1-5; D not resolved. V gave up 0 bases and J gave up 6 bases, with 10 bases separating them. Germline lookup yields CDR1 SGHKS and CDR2 YYEKEE (reference sequence). CDR3 length equals 14 residues. The CDR3 bases are TGTGCCAGCAGCTTGGGAGGGATGGGTCAGCCCCAGCATTTT. It translates to CASSLGGMGQPQHF.

The genes are TRBV7-6 and TRBJ2-1, with 10 bases matching TRBD2. CDR3 size: 18 residues. Germline trimming cut 1 base from V and 6 bases from J; bases unmatched to any gene: 12. The V gene's germline CDR1 is SGHVS and CDR2 FNYEAQ. CDR3 coding DNA: TGTGCCAGCAGCTTAGAAGCGGGAGGGCCGGTGGAAGGCAATGAGCAGTTCTTC. Translation gives CASSLEAGGPVEGNEQFF.

This rearrangement joins TRBV20-1 to TRBJ2-3; 11 nucleotides line up with TRBD1. J was trimmed by 3 bases and V by 5 bases; bases with no gene match: 4. This CDR3 has 14 residues. Germline CDR1 and CDR2: DFQATT and SNEGSKA (reference sequence). CDR3 coding DNA: TGCAGTGCTCAGGGACAGGGGGTTACAGATACGCAGTATTTT. Its protein product is CSAQGQGVTDTQYF.

The chain recombines TRBV4-1 with TRBJ1-5; possibly TRBD1 for D (6 bases). CDR1 is MGHRA and CDR2 is YSYEKL in the germline V gene. There are 15 residues in the CDR3. V was trimmed by 6 bases and J by 4 bases, leaving 16 bases between them. CDR3 sequence: CASRKTGYENQPQHF. The CDR3 bases are TGCGCCAGCAGGAAGACAGGATATGAAAATCAGCCCCAGCATTTT.

The V gene is TRBV7-2, the J gene TRBJ2-7; 9 bases match TRBD2. Germline V CDR1 and CDR2: SGHTA, FQGNSA. This CDR3 spans 14 amino acids. V trimming: 3 bases; J trimming: 5 bases; junction bases outside the gene matches: 5. CDR3 region: CASSFAGGFDEQYF. The CDR3 nucleotides read TGTGCCAGCAGCTTCGCGGGAGGGTTCGACGAGCAGTACTTC. The whole variable domain, remainder taken from reference TRBV7-2 and TRBJ2-7, is GAGVSQSPSNKVTEKGKDVELRCDPISGHTALYWYRQSLGQGLEFLIYFQGNSAPDKSGLPSDRFSAERTGGSVSTLTIQRTQQEDSAVYLCASSFAGGFDEQYFGPGTRLTVT.

The J gene is TRBJ2-1, the V gene TRBV20-1, with TRBD2 matching over 7 bases. Germline V CDR1 and CDR2: DFQATT, SNEGSKA (reference sequence). The CDR3 has 13 residues. The V gene end was trimmed by 1 base and the J gene end by 13 bases; junction bases not matched to a gene: 10. CDR3: CSARVGLADIQFF. Written as DNA, the CDR3 is TGCAGTGCTAGAGTTGGCCTAGCGGACATACAGTTCTTC.

This clonotype was found a few times. The V gene is TRBV20-1, the J gene TRBJ2-5; D may be TRBD1 (5 bases). Germline V gene sequence: CDR1 DFQATT, CDR2 SNEGSKA (reference sequence). The V and J ends lost 1 base and 4 bases respectively, with 7 bases between them. CDR3 length: 12 amino acids. In DNA, the CDR3 is TGCAGTGCTAGAGTCCAGGGAGAGACCCAGTACTTC. Translation: CSARVQGETQYF.

This clonotype was observed a handful of times. The chain employs TRBV6-2 or TRBV6-3 and TRBJ2-4, with D perhaps TRBD1 (6 bases). The CDR3 totals 14 residues. V was shortened by 7 bases and J by 4 bases, with 14 bases between the two germline ends. Germline V gives CDR1 MNHEY, CDR2 SVGEGT. This CDR3 reads CASKAGARKNIQYF. CDR3 in DNA: TGTGCCAGCAAGGCAGGGGCGAGGAAAAACATTCAGTACTTC.

A few counts support this clonotype. This chain uses TRBV7-2 with TRBJ1-5; D gene unclear. This CDR3 is 14 amino acids long. Between the trimmed V and J ends, which lost 5 bases and 2 bases, there was a span of 10 bases. Per the germline V gene, CDR1 is SGHTA and CDR2 is FQGNSA. The CDR3 here is CASSLTIGNQPQHF. The CDR3 DNA reads as TGTGCCAGCAGCCTGACGATTGGCAATCAGCCCCAGCATTTT.

This clonotype was detected ten times or more. The rearrangement links TRBV9 to TRBJ2-7, with a possible D match to TRBD2 (6 bases). CDR3 length equals 15 residues. V was clipped by 4 bases and J by 4 bases, with 18 bases between them. Per germline, CDR1 SGDLS and CDR2 YYNGEE. CDR3 protein: CASSPSPGAGYEQYF. CDR3 nucleotide sequence: TGTGCCAGCAGCCCATCCCCCGGGGCGGGGTACGAGCAGTACTTC. Full variable domain (outside the CDR3, taken from reference TRBV9 and TRBJ2-7): DSGVTQTPKHLITATGQRVTLRCSPRSGDLSVYWYQQSLDQGLQFLIQYYNGEERAKGNILERFSAQQFPDLHSELNLSSLELGDSALYFCASSPSPGAGYEQYFGPGTRLTVT.

The chain has TRBV27 and TRBJ2-5; 13 bases line up with TRBD2. The V segment lost 5 bases and the J segment 4 bases; nucleotides outside the gene matches: 4. This CDR3 has 15 residues. Germline V CDR1 and CDR2: MNHEY, SMNVEV (reference sequence). The CDR3 DNA reads as TGTGCCAGCAGTCTGGGGACTAGCGGGGTAGAGACCCAGTACTTC. This gives the protein CASSLGTSGVETQYF.

The rearrangement links TRBV4-1 to TRBJ2-1, with D perhaps matching TRBD2 (6 bases). CDR1 and CDR2 from the germline V gene are MGHRA and YSYEKL. The CDR3 loop spans 15 amino acids. The V and J ends lost 1 base and 6 bases respectively, with 13 bases between them. The CDR3 spells CASSQGDGTSNEQFF. The CDR3 DNA sequence: TGCGCCAGCAGCCAAGGCGACGGGACTTCCAATGAGCAGTTCTTC.

The chain carries TRBV20-1 and TRBJ2-6; D is undetermined. Germline V gene data show CDR1 as DFQATT and CDR2 as SNEGSKA (reference sequence). This CDR3 spans 16 amino acids. Trimming removed 1 base at V and 0 bases at J, with 10 bases between. CDR3 bases: TGCAGTGCTAGAGTTGCGAGCCTCTCTGGGGCCAACGTCCTGACTTTC. Encoded protein: CSARVASLSGANVLTF.

The sample holds a few counts of this clonotype. The chain carries TRBV7-6 and TRBJ2-5; D gene ambiguous. CDR1 is SGHVS, CDR2 FNYEAQ, per germline. Trimming removed 1 base from V and 7 bases from J, with 13 bases in between. This CDR3 is 14 amino acids long. In DNA form, the CDR3 reads TGTGCCAGCAGCTTAGGTGGTTCCAAGGGGACCCAGTACTTC. This translates into CASSLGGSKGTQYF.

The V gene is TRBV7-6, the J gene TRBJ1-5; tentatively, D is TRBD1 (6 bases). Germline V lookup: CDR1 SGHVS, CDR2 FNYEAQ. CDR3 length: 16 amino acids. V was cut by 2 bases and J by 6 bases, with 17 bases left in between. CDR3 region: CASSLQLGGGSQPQHF. The CDR3 DNA reads TGTGCCAGCAGCTTACAATTGGGCGGGGGCTCTCAGCCCCAGCATTTT.

This clonotype showed up just a few times. The chain recombines TRBV5-5 with TRBJ2-7; D unresolved. The germline V gene has CDR1 SGHKS and CDR2 YYEKEE (reference sequence). Trimming took off 0 bases at V and 4 bases at J, with 11 bases between the two ends. CDR3 length: 14 amino acids. In DNA, the CDR3 is TGTGCCAGCAGCTTGGGGGCGGCCCTGTACGAGCAGTACTTC. Translation: CASSLGAALYEQYF.

The chain combines TRBV7-8 with TRBJ2-1; the match to TRBD2 covers 9 bases. Germline V gene lookup returns CDR1 SGHVS and CDR2 FQNEAQ. The CDR3 has 16 residues. The V gene end was trimmed by 2 bases and the J gene end by 5 bases; junction bases not matched to a gene: 7. The CDR3 DNA follows: TGTGCCAGCAGCTTACCATTTAGCGGGGGAAACAATGAGCAGTTCTTC. Its translation is CASSLPFSGGNNEQFF.

Only a few counts were recorded for this clonotype. The rearrangement uses TRBV13 and TRBJ2-5; D could derive from TRBD1 or TRBD2 (5 bases each). The V end was cut by 4 bases, the J end by 5 bases, with 11 bases between. This CDR3 spans 13 amino acids. Germline assignment: CDR1 PRHDT and CDR2 FYEKMQ (reference sequence). The DNA of the CDR3 is TGTGCCAGCAGCTCCGGGACGATTGAGACCCAGTACTTC. Translating it yields CASSSGTIETQYF.